The 32 T cell receptor beta chains listed next were all sequenced from one sample in a study of vaccination and CD4 T cells after COVID-19 (dated by TCRdb to between 2021 and 2022). The sample's treatment or condition label, decoded: approximately 9-day PBMC culture with coronavirus spike peptide pools or control peptides (ViraFEST assay). Their antigens remain unidentified. Libraries were made using PCR. For sequencing, an Illumina iSeq 100 was employed. DNA from cultured CD4+ T cells underwent TCR sequencing with the Oncomine TCR Beta short-read assay at the Johns Hopkins FTIC core. The raw public reads went through TCRdb reprocessing: fastp at Q25, MiXCR clone calling, in-frame beta chains kept. Each entry merges the rows of one CDR3 protein and shows their most common DNA and genes. This sample lists 9,000 to 9,500 distinct CDR3 sequences; about three fifths were detected once. Clones ranked in the top ten supply roughly 7.6% of the sample.

Sequenced: CD4+ T cells from blood, cultured in vitro. The receptors here all came from a human donor who had recovered from COVID-19.

CDR3 sequence: CASRRSSVDSPLHF. In nucleotides, the CDR3 is TGTGCCAGCAGAAGGAGTTCCGTGGATTCACCCCTCCACTTT. V is TRBV28 and J is TRBJ1-6, with unresolved D. V lost 6 bases to trimming and J lost 8 bases, with 14 bases between them. This CDR3 has 14 amino acids. Germline assignment: CDR1 MDHEN and CDR2 SYDVKM.

The gene calls are TRBV7-6 and TRBJ2-5; TRBD2 matches at 7 bases. Per germline, CDR1 SGHVS and CDR2 FNYEAQ. The V gene end was trimmed by 5 bases and the J gene end by 5 bases; junction bases not matched to a gene: 11. The length of the CDR3 is 15 residues. The CDR3 nucleotides are TGTGCCAGCAGCCAGATTGGGGGAGGGTACGAGACCCAGTACTTC. Amino acids: CASSQIGGGYETQYF.

The J gene is TRBJ2-3, the V gene TRBV24-1; TRBD1 matches 11 bases. This CDR3 is built from 15 residues. Germline lookup yields CDR1 KGHDR and CDR2 SFDVKD. J gave up 7 bases and V 4 bases, and 6 bases lay outside the gene matches. CDR3 coding DNA: TGTGCCACCAGTGAACCCGGACAGGGGGCGAATACGCAGTATTTT. Amino acid sequence: CATSEPGQGANTQYF.

With respect to this clonotype: Relative to the germline gene, one junction end is altered; a read error may explain this. This chain uses TRBV20-1 with TRBJ2-2; 14 bases fit TRBD2. CDR3 length: 17 residues. Germline V gene data show CDR1 as DFQATT and CDR2 as SNEGSKA (reference sequence). The CDR3 protein is CSAEGLAGGAGTRELFF. The CDR3 coding sequence is TGCAGTGCCGAAGGACTAGCGGGAGGCGCGGGCACCAGGGAGCTGTTTTTT.

This sequence joins TRBV20-1 and TRBJ2-5; 12 bases are a match to TRBD2. This CDR3 spans 15 amino acids. J gave up 2 bases and V 3 bases, and 4 bases lay outside the gene matches. Germline CDR1 DFQATT, CDR2 SNEGSKA (reference sequence). CDR3 in DNA: TGCAGTGCTAGGAGGACTAGCGGGATGCAAGAGACCCAGTACTTC. This sequence encodes CSARRTSGMQETQYF.

The V and J genes are TRBV6-2 or TRBV6-3 and TRBJ1-5; tentatively, D is TRBD1 (5 bases). The V gene's germline CDR1 is MNHEY and CDR2 SVGEGT. V lost 2 bases and J 0 bases, leaving 14 bases between the germline ends. There are 17 residues in the CDR3. The CDR3 is CASSYRGRALSNQPQHF. The CDR3 nucleotides are TGTGCCAGCAGTTACCGGGGCCGTGCCCTTAGCAATCAGCCCCAGCATTTT.

The DNA of the CDR3 is TGCAGTGCCCCGGGGGGACGGATCCTCAATCAGCCCCAGCATTTT. It translates to CSAPGGRILNQPQHF. The V call is TRBV20-1, the J call TRBJ1-5; D is perhaps TRBD1 (5 bases). Deletions cut 6 bases from V and 3 bases from J, with 18 bases between. Per the germline V gene, CDR1 is DFQATT and CDR2 is SNEGSKA (reference sequence). CDR3 size: 15 residues.

V gene TRBV7-6 combines with J gene TRBJ1-5; D not resolved. Trimming removed 3 bases at V and 4 bases at J, with 10 bases between. The CDR3 extends over 14 amino acids. Germline V lookup: CDR1 SGHVS, CDR2 FNYEAQ. The CDR3 is CASSLGSENQPQHF. Here the CDR3 DNA reads TGTGCCAGCAGCTTGGGCAGCGAGAATCAGCCCCAGCATTTT.

The chain joins TRBV24-1 to TRBJ2-2; D call uncertain. CDR1 is KGHDR, CDR2 SFDVKD, per germline. The V end was cut by 1 base, the J end by 2 bases, with 13 bases between. The CDR3 runs 17 residues. Here the CDR3 reads CATSDFYDGGNTGELFF. CDR3 bases: TGTGCCACCAGTGATTTTTATGACGGCGGAAACACCGGGGAGCTGTTTTTT.

The CDR3 bases are TGCAGTGCTTCCGGGGGGCCCCCCTACAATGAGCAGTTCTTC. It translates to CSASGGPPYNEQFF. V gene TRBV20-1 combines with J gene TRBJ2-1, with D possibly matching TRBD2 (7 bases). The CDR3 totals 14 residues. The germline V gene has CDR1 DFQATT and CDR2 SNEGSKA (reference sequence). V was pared by 5 bases and J by 2 bases, with 13 bases between.

This sequence joins TRBV19 and TRBJ2-7, with D tentatively TRBD1 (6 bases). Per the germline V gene, CDR1 is LNHDA and CDR2 is SQIVND (reference sequence). V was shortened by 2 bases and J by 2 bases, with 13 bases between the two germline ends. The CDR3 loop spans 15 amino acids. CDR3 residues: CASSIKPRTAYEQYF. CDR3 DNA sequence: TGTGCCAGTAGTATAAAACCCCGGACAGCCTACGAGCAGTACTTC. Drawing the rest from reference TRBV19 and TRBJ2-7, the complete variable domain is DGGITQSPKYLFRKEGQNVTLSCEQNLNHDAMYWYRQDPGQGLRLIYYSQIVNDFQKGDIAEGYSVSREKKESFPLTVTSAQKNPTAFYLCASSIKPRTAYEQYFGPGTRLTVT.

This chain uses TRBV7-3 with TRBJ1-3; D uncertain. Germline loops: CDR1 SGHTA, CDR2 FQGTGA. Between the trimmed V and J ends, which lost 0 bases and 0 bases, there was a span of 6 bases. CDR3 length equals 15 residues. The CDR3 sequence is CASSLTADSGNTIYF. DNA of the CDR3: TGTGCCAGCAGCTTAACAGCGGACTCTGGAAACACCATATATTTT.

By share, this clonotype ranks as medium-sized (0.01 to 0.1%). The rearrangement uses TRBV27 and TRBJ1-5, with D tentatively TRBD1 (5 bases). Trimming pared 0 bases from V and 7 bases from J, leaving 7 bases between. Germline CDR1 is MNHEY and CDR2 is SMNVEV (reference sequence). The CDR3 is 13 amino acids. CDR3 region: CASSLSNRQPQHF. DNA of the CDR3: TGTGCCAGCAGTTTATCAAACAGGCAGCCCCAGCATTTT.

This clonotype showed up just a few times. The CDR3 DNA sequence: TGTGCCAGCAGTTTAGTGGTGAACACTGAAGCTTTCTTT. Residues: CASSLVVNTEAFF. J is TRBJ1-1 and V is TRBV12-3 or TRBV12-4, with no clear D. The CDR3 has 13 residues. The ends were cut back, 1 base at V and 0 bases at J, with 3 bases in the middle.

This clonotype was seen only a few times. The chain recombines TRBV7-6 with TRBJ1-1; a weak D match, TRBD1 (5 bases). The CDR3 length is 16 residues. Germline V gene lookup returns CDR1 SGHVS and CDR2 FNYEAQ. Between the trimmed V and J ends, which lost 5 bases and 6 bases, there was a span of 22 bases. The CDR3 nucleotides read TGTGCCAGCAGCGAGACTTGGGGTCAAAGGGGCGCTGAAGCTTTCTTT. Translated, it gives CASSETWGQRGAEAFF. Based on the CDR3 plus reference TRBV7-6 and TRBJ1-1, the full variable domain is GAGVSQSPRYKVTKRGQDVALRCDPISGHVSLYWYRQALGQGPEFLTYFNYEAQQDKSGLPNDRFSAERPEGSISTLTIQRTEQRDSAMYRCASSETWGQRGAEAFFGQGTRLTVV.

The V and J genes are TRBV6-1 and TRBJ1-1; D unclear. Germline CDR1 is MNHNS and CDR2 is SASEGT. V lost 6 bases and J 2 bases, leaving 13 bases between the germline ends. This CDR3 region has 14 residues. CDR3 amino acids: CASRIPGKNTEAFF. CDR3 coding DNA: TGTGCCAGCAGGATTCCGGGAAAAAACACTGAAGCTTTCTTT.

The chain has TRBV6-1 and TRBJ1-1; D ambiguous. The V and J ends lost 10 bases and 0 bases respectively, with 18 bases between them. CDR3 length equals 15 residues. Germline-derived CDR1 and CDR2 are MNHNS and SASEGT. CDR3 bases: TGTGCCACCATTCTCTCCCCCGCCATGAACACTGAAGCTTTCTTT. Residues: CATILSPAMNTEAFF.

V gene TRBV29-1 combines with J gene TRBJ1-1; D unresolved. The CDR3 totals 12 residues. V lost 1 base, J lost 5 bases, and 8 bases lay in between. Germline CDR1 SQVTM, CDR2 ANQGSEA. CDR3 sequence reads: CSVEAGLTEAFF. CDR3 DNA sequence: TGCAGCGTTGAAGCTGGTTTGACTGAAGCTTTCTTT.

By share, this clonotype counts as medium-sized (0.01 to 0.1%). The chain employs TRBV6-1 and TRBJ2-3; 14 bases line up with TRBD2. The CDR3 covers 17 residues. Germline V gene sequence: CDR1 MNHNS, CDR2 SASEGT. The V gene end was trimmed by 6 bases and the J gene end by 4 bases; junction bases not matched to a gene: 9. The CDR3 sequence is CASSRGLAGGGPDTQYF. The CDR3 DNA sequence: TGTGCCAGCAGCCGCGGACTAGCGGGGGGAGGACCAGATACGCAGTATTTT.

The V gene is TRBV20-1, the J gene TRBJ1-1; the match to TRBD1 covers 7 bases. This CDR3 is 15 amino acids long. Unmatched junction bases numbered 12, after V lost 5 bases and J lost 3 bases. Germline V gene lookup returns CDR1 DFQATT and CDR2 SNEGSKA (reference sequence). CDR3 amino acids: CSAPNPGGGYTEAFF. The CDR3 DNA reads as TGCAGTGCTCCAAACCCAGGGGGGGGATACACTGAAGCTTTCTTT.

The genes are TRBV6-1 and TRBJ1-6; TRBD1 might be the D (5 bases). The CDR3 contains 14 residues. The V gene's germline CDR1 is MNHNS and CDR2 SASEGT. The germline V and J ends were trimmed by 1 base and 7 bases, with 8 bases remaining between them. CDR3 loop: CASSEGGLNSPLHF. For the CDR3, the DNA is TGTGCCAGCAGTGAAGGGGGACTCAATTCACCCCTCCACTTT.

Details on this clonotype: A much larger clone lies one base from this, so it may be a read error. The chain links TRBV6-2 or TRBV6-3 to TRBJ2-1; weak D call: TRBD2 (5 bases). The CDR3 runs to 17 residues. The V gene's germline CDR1 is MNHEY and CDR2 SVGEGT. The CDR3 sequence: CASSIKSPLSGYSEQFF. CDR3 DNA: TGTGCCAGCAGCATAAAAAGCCCCCTTTCGGGGTACAGTGAGCAGTTCTTC.

The chain links TRBV12-3 or TRBV12-4 to TRBJ2-5; the match to TRBD2 covers 14 bases. V was clipped by 8 bases and J by 7 bases; unmatched bases: 3. This CDR3 is 13 amino acids long. The CDR3, as DNA: TGTGCCAGCCGCGGGACTAGCGGGGGGACCCAGTACTTC. Translation gives CASRGTSGGTQYF.

Only a few counts were recorded for this clonotype. V is TRBV7-8 and J is TRBJ1-1; D gene uncertain. This CDR3 contains 13 residues. Germline CDR1 SGHVS, CDR2 FQNEAQ. V was trimmed by 2 bases and J by 8 bases, leaving 12 bases between them. In nucleotides, the CDR3 is TGTGCCAGCAGCTTACGGGCAGGACTCGAAGCTTTCTTT. Translating it yields CASSLRAGLEAFF.

This clonotype was counted only a few times. The chain couples TRBV6-1 to TRBJ1-2; 8 nucleotides line up with TRBD1. Trimming at V came to 1 base and at J to 4 bases, leaving 5 bases not matched to a gene. This CDR3 is built from 15 residues. Germline values: CDR1 MNHNS, CDR2 SASEGT. CDR3 nucleotides: TGTGCCAGCAGTGAAGGGGGGACAGGCCTCTATGGCTACACCTTC. Protein sequence: CASSEGGTGLYGYTF.

CDR3 sequence (DNA): TGTGCCAGCAGCTTAGGACTAGCGGGAGTGGCAGATACGCAGTATTTT. Residues: CASSLGLAGVADTQYF. The chain recombines TRBV7-9 with TRBJ2-3; 12 bases map to TRBD2. J was trimmed by 4 bases and V by 1 base; bases with no gene match: 3. The CDR3 totals 16 residues. Germline CDR1 reads SEHNR; CDR2 reads FQNEAQ (reference sequence).

The V call is TRBV20-1, the J call TRBJ2-5; TRBD2 aligns across 11 bases. V trimming: 6 bases; J trimming: 4 bases; junction bases outside the gene matches: 7. Germline V gene data show CDR1 as DFQATT and CDR2 as SNEGSKA (reference sequence). This CDR3 has 14 amino acids. The CDR3 here is CSAPLAGARETQYF. CDR3 in DNA: TGCAGTGCACCACTAGCGGGGGCGCGAGAGACCCAGTACTTC.

The chain combines TRBV19 with TRBJ2-5; D not certain. Germline V gene sequence: CDR1 LNHDA, CDR2 SQIVND (reference sequence). The germline V and J ends were trimmed by 5 bases and 2 bases, with 9 bases remaining between them. The CDR3 totals 13 residues. The CDR3: CASSLDGQETQYF. CDR3 sequence (DNA): TGTGCCAGTAGTCTGGACGGACAAGAGACCCAGTACTTC.

This clonotype was seen a handful of times. The rearrangement uses TRBV20-1 and TRBJ1-1; possible D gene TRBD1, 6 bases. There are 13 residues in the CDR3. Germline V gene lookup returns CDR1 DFQATT and CDR2 SNEGSKA (reference sequence). Trimming took off 6 bases at V and 1 base at J, with 12 bases between the two ends. Here the CDR3 DNA reads TGCAGTGCCCCGGAAGGGGGGAACACTGAAGCTTTCTTT. Amino acids: CSAPEGGNTEAFF.

The rearrangement joins TRBV5-8 to TRBJ1-1; the D is unclear. This CDR3 has 16 residues. The V end lost 0 bases, the J end lost 0 bases, and 12 bases lay between the germline ends. Per the germline V gene, CDR1 is SGHTS and CDR2 is YDEGEE. CDR3 sequence reads: CASSLDNGFVNTEAFF. The CDR3 nucleotides are TGTGCCAGCAGCTTGGATAATGGGTTCGTGAACACTGAAGCTTTCTTT.

The chain recombines TRBV7-2 with TRBJ1-5; D perhaps matches TRBD1 (5 bases). CDR3 length: 15 residues. Germline V lookup: CDR1 SGHTA, CDR2 FQGNSA. The V end was cut by 5 bases, the J end by 6 bases, with 17 bases between. The CDR3 here is CASSQGGVLGQPQHF. The CDR3 DNA is TGTGCCAGCAGCCAGGGCGGGGTTCTAGGTCAGCCCCAGCATTTT. Full variable domain (rest looked up from reference TRBV7-2 and TRBJ1-5): GAGVSQSPSNKVTEKGKDVELRCDPISGHTALYWYRQSLGQGLEFLIYFQGNSAPDKSGLPSDRFSAERTGGSVSTLTIQRTQQEDSAVYLCASSQGGVLGQPQHFGDGTRLSIL.

This clonotype was observed a handful of times. The chain joins TRBV6-1 to TRBJ1-2; tentatively, D is TRBD1 (5 bases). The CDR3 is 13 residues long. V shed 2 bases and J shed 7 bases, with 11 bases lying between them. Germline V gene lookup returns CDR1 MNHNS and CDR2 SASEGT. The CDR3 DNA reads TGTGCCAGCAGTGAAACGGGGGAACGTGGCTACACCTTC. This translates into CASSETGERGYTF.